This T cell receptor (beta chain) was retrieved from a study of lymphopenia after photon versus proton radiotherapy. Produced via immunoSEQ multiplex PCR; TCRdb's table is partial and in-frame only. Of about 15,000 clones listed, under 90% are singletons. Study conclusions and caveats: Proton therapy kept repertoires fairly stable, unlike photons, which gained effector/memory cells. A bigger post-nadir fall in TCR diversity correlated inversely with survival time in deceased patients.

With respect to this clone: What it binds is unknown.

Germline V gene lookup returns CDR1 MNHNS and CDR2 SASEGT. V was cut by 0 bases and J by 4 bases, with 7 bases left in between. The CDR3 is made up of 13 amino acids. This sequence joins TRBV6-1 and TRBJ2-7, with D unresolved. This clonotype was sampled from a man between 65 and 85 years old with pancreatic cancer. Specimen: peripheral blood, collected from a patient treated with proton-based radiotherapy. CDR3 in amino acids: CASSEAQIYEQYF. The DNA for the CDR3 is TGTGCCAGCAGTGAAGCTCAGATATACGAGCAGTACTTC.